The entry below describes one T cell receptor (beta chain). Antigen specificity is unknown. The data derive from a study of cytomegalovirus exposure and HLA in healthy donors. Amplification used 60 Vbeta primers and 13 Jbeta primers. The repertoire was sequenced with immunoSEQ multiplex PCR; TCRdb's copy has only in-frame clones and lacks some. The sample has 150,000 or so clones; approximately 75% are singletons. Study findings and constraints: Accurate predictions that matched the HLA-A and HLA-B alleles of most subjects were reportedly made from TCR beta sequences.

Germline CDR1 is SNHLY and CDR2 is FYNNEI. The CDR3 loop spans 11 amino acids. Deletions cut 5 bases from V and 4 bases from J, with 6 bases between. The source is a girl aged 10 to 17 in good health and CMV-seronegative. The specimen sequenced was PBMCs. The chain employs TRBV2 and TRBJ2-7; no reliable D call. The CDR3 here is CASSTWYEQYF. CDR3 nucleotide sequence: TGTGCCAGCAGTACATGGTACGAGCAGTACTTC.